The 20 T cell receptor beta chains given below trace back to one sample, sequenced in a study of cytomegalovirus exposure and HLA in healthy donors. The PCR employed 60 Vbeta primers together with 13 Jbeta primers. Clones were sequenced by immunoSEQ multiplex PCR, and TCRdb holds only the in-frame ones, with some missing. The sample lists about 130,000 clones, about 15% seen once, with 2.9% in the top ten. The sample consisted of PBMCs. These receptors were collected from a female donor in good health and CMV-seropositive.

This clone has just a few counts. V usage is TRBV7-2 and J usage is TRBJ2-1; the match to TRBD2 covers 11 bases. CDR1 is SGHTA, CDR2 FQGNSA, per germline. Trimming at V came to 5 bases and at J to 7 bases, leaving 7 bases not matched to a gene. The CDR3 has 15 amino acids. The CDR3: CASSPGTSGWNEQFF. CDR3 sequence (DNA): TGTGCCAGCAGCCCAGGGACTAGCGGTTGGAATGAGCAGTTCTTC.

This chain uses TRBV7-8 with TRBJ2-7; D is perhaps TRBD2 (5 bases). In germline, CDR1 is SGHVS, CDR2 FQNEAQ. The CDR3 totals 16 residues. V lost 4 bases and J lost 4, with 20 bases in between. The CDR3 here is CASSSTSGVVGYEQYF. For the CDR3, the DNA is TGTGCCAGCAGCTCGACGAGCGGAGTAGTAGGGTACGAGCAGTACTTC.

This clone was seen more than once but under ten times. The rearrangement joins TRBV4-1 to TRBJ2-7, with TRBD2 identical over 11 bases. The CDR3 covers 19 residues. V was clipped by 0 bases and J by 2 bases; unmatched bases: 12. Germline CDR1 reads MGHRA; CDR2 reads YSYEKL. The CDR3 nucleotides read TGCGCCAGCAGCCAAGATTATGTGGCTAGCGGGAGGCGGGCCTACGAGCAGTACTTC. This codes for CASSQDYVASGRRAYEQYF.

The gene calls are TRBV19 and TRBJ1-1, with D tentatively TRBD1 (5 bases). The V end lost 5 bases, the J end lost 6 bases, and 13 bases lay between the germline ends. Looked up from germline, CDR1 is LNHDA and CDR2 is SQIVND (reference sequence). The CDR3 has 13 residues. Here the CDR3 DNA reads TGTGCCAGTAGTGCGACTAGGGGCCCTGAAGCTTTCTTT. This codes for CASSATRGPEAFF.

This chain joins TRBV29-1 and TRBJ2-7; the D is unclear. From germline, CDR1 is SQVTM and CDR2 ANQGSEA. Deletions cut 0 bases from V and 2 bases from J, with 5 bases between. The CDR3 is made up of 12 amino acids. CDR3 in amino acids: CSVEDLTYEQYF. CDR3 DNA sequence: TGCAGCGTTGAAGATTTAACCTACGAGCAGTACTTC.

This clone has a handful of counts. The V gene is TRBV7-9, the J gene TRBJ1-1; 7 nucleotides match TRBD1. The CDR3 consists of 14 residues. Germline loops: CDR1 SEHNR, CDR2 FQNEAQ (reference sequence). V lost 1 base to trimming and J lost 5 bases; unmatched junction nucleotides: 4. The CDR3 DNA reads TGTGCCAGCAGCTTAGTGCCAGGGGGGACTGAAGCTTTCTTT. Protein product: CASSLVPGGTEAFF.

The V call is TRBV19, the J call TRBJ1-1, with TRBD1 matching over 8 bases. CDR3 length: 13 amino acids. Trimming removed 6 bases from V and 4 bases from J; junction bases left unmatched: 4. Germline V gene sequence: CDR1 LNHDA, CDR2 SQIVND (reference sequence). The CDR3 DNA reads TGTGCCAGTAGCAGGGGGCTGGTCACTGAAGCTTTCTTT. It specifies CASSRGLVTEAFF.

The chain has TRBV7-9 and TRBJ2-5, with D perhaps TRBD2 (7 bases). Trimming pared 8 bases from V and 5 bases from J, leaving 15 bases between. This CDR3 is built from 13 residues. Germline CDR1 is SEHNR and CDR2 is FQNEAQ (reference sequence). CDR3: CASSGGGRETQYF. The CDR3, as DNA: TGTGCCAGCTCCGGCGGGGGCCGTGAGACCCAGTACTTC. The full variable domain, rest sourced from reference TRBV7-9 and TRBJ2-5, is DTGVSQNPRHKITKRGQNVTFRCDPISEHNRLYWYRQTLGQGPEFLTYFQNEAQLEKSRLLSDRFSAERPKGSFSTLEIQRTEQGDSAMYLCASSGGGRETQYFGPGTRLLVL.

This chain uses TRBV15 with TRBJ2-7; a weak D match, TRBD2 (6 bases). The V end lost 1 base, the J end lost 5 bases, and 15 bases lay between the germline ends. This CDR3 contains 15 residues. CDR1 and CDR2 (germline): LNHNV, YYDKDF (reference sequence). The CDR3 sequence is CATSRAAAGRHEQYF. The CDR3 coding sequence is TGTGCCACCAGCAGAGCCGCGGCGGGACGGCACGAGCAGTACTTC. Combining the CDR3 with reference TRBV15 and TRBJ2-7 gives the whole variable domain DAMVIQNPRYQVTQFGKPVTLSCSQTLNHNVMYWYQQKSSQAPKLLFHYYDKDFNNEADTPDNFQSRRPNTSFCFLDIRSPGLGDTAMYLCATSRAAAGRHEQYFGPGTRLTVT.

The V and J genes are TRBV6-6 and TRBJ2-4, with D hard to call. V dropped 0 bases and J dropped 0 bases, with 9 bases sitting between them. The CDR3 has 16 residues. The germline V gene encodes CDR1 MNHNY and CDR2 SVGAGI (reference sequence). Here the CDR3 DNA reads TGTGCCAGCAGTTACTCTGCGGCCCTAGCCAAAAACATTCAGTACTTC. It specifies CASSYSAALAKNIQYF.

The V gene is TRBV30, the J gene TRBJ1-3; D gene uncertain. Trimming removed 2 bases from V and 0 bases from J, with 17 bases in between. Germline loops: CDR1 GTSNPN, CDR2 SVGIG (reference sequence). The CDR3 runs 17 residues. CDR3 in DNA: TGTGCCTGGAGTACGTGGTTTGGCCCTTACTCTGGAAACACCATATATTTT. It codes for CAWSTWFGPYSGNTIYF.

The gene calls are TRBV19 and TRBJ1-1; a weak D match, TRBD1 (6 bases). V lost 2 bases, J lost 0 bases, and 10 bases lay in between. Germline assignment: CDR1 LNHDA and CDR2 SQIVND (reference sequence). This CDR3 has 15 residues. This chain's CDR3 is CASSIMKGVNTEAFF. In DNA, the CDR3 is TGTGCCAGTAGTATAATGAAGGGGGTGAACACTGAAGCTTTCTTT.

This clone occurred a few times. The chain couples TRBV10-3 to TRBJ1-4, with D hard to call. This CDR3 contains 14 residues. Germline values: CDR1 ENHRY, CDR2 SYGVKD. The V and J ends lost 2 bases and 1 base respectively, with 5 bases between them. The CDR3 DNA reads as TGTGCCATCAGTGAGCGTCGAACTAATGAAAAACTGTTTTTT. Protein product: CAISERRTNEKLFF.

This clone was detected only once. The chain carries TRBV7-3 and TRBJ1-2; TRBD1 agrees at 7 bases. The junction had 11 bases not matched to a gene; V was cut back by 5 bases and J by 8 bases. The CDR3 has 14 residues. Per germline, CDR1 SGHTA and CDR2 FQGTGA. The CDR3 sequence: CASSPSGGLVGYTF. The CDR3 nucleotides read TGTGCCAGCAGCCCATCAGGGGGGCTGGTGGGCTACACCTTC.

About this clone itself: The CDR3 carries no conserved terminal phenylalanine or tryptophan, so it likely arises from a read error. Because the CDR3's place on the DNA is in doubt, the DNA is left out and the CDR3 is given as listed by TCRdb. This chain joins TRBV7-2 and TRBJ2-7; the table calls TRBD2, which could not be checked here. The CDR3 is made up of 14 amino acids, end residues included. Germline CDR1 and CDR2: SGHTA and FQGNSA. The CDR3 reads CASSRGTSGRAECN.

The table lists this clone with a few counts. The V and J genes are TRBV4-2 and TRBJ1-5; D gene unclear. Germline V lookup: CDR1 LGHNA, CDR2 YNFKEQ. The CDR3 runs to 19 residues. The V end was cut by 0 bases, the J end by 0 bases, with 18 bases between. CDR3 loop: CASSQDWRDFLDSNQPQHF. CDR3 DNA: TGTGCCAGCAGCCAAGATTGGAGGGATTTTTTGGATAGCAATCAGCCCCAGCATTTT.

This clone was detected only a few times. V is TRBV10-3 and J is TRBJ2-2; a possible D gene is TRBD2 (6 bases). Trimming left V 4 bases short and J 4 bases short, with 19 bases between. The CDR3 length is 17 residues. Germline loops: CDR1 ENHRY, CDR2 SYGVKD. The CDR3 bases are TGTGCCATCAGTGGCAAACCGGGAGCCTCGGGCACCGGGGAGCTGTTTTTT. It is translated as CAISGKPGASGTGELFF.

In nucleotides, the CDR3 is TGTGCCATCACTCAGGACAGGGGATCCGGGGAGCTGTTTTTT. Translation: CAITQDRGSGELFF. The chain has TRBV10-3 and TRBJ2-2; 9 bases agree with TRBD1. J was trimmed by 6 bases and V by 7 bases; bases with no gene match: 6. The CDR3 contains 14 residues. From germline, CDR1 is ENHRY and CDR2 SYGVKD.

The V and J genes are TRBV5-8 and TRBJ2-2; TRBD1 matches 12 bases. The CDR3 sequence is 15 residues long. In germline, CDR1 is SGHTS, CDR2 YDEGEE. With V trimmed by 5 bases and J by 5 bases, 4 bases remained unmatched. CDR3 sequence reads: CASRGDRGRTGELFF. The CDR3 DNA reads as TGTGCCAGCAGAGGGGACAGGGGGCGGACCGGGGAGCTGTTTTTT.

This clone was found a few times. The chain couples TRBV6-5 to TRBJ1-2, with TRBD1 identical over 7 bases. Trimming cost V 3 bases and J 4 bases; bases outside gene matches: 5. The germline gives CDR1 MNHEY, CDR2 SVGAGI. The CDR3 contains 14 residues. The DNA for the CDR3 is TGTGCCAGCAGTTATCTGACAGGGATCTATGGCTACACCTTC. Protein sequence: CASSYLTGIYGYTF.